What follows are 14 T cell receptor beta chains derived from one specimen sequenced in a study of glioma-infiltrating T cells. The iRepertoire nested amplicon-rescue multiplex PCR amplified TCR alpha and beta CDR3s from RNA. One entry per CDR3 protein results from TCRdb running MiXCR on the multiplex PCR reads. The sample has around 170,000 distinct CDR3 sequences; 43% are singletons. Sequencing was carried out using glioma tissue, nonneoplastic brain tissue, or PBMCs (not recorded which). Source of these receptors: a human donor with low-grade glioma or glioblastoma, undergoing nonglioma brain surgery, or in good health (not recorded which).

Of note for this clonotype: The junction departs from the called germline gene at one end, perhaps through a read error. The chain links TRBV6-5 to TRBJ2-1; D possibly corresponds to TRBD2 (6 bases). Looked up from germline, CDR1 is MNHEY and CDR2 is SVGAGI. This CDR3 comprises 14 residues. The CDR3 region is CATSLALSYNEQFF. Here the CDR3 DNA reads TGTGCCACTTCACTAGCCCTCTCCTACAATGAGCAGTTCTTT.

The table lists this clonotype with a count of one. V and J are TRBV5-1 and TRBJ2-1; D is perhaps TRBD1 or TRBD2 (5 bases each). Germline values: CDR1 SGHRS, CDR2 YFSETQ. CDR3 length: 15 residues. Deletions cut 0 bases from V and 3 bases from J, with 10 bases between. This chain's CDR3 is CASSLESGLYNEQFF. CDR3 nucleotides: TGCGCCAGCAGCTTGGAGTCGGGGCTCTACAATGAGCAGTTCTTC. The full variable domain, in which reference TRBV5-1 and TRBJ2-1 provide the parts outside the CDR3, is KAGVTQTPRYLIKTRGQQVTLSCSPISGHRSVSWYQQTPGQGLQFLFEYFSETQRNKGNFPGRFSGRQFSNSRSEMNVSTLELGDSALYLCASSLESGLYNEQFFGPGTRLTVL.

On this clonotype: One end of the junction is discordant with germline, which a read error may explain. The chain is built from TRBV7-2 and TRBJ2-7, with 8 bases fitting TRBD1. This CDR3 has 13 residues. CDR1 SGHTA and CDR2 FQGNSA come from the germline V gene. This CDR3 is CASSFGTGGEQCF. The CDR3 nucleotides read TGTGCCAGCAGCTTCGGGACAGGAGGCGAGCAGTGCTTC.

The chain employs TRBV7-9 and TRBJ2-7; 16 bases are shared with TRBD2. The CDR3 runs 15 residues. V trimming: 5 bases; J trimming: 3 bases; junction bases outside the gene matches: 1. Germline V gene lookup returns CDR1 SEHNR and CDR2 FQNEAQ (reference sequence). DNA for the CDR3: TGTGCCAGCAGCGGGACTAGCGGGAGGGACTACGAGCAGTACTTC. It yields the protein CASSGTSGRDYEQYF.

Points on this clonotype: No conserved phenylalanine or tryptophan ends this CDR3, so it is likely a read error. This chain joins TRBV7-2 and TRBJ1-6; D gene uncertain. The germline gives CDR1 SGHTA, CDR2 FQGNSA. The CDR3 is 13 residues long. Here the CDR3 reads CASSHGPDSPLHS. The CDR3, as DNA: TGCGCCAGCAGCCACGGACCTGATTCACCCCTCCACTCT.

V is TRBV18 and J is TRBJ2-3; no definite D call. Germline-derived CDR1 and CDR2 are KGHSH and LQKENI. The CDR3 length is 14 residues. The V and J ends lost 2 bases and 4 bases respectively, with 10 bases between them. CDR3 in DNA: TGTGCCAGCTCACCATCGGGCCTGCCAGATACGCAGTATTTT. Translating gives CASSPSGLPDTQYF.

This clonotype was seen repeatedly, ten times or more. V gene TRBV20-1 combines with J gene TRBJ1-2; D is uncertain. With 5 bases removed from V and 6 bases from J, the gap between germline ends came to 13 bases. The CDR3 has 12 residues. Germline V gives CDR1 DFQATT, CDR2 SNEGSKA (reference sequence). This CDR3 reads CSAWRAGNGYTF. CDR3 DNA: TGCAGTGCTTGGCGGGCCGGGAATGGCTACACCTTC.

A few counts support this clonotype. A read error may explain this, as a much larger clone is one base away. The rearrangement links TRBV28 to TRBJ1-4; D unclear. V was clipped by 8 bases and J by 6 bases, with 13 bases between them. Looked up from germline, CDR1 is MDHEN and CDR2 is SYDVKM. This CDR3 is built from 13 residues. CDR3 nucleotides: TGTGCCAGCTGGGAAAGGTCTTATGAAAAACTGTTTTTT. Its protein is CASWERSYEKLFF.

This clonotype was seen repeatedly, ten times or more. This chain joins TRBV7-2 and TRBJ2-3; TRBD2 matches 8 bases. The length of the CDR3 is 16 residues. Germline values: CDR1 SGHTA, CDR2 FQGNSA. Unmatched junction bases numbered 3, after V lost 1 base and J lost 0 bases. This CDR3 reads CASSLDGGGSTDTQYF. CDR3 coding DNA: TGTGCCAGCAGCTTAGACGGGGGGGGTAGCACAGATACGCAGTATTTT.

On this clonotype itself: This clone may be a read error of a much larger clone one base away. The CDR3 DNA is TGTGCCAGCAGTTTGGAAGCCTACGGGCAGTACTTC. This encodes CASSLEAYGQYF. J is TRBJ2-7 and V is TRBV28, with D unclear. CDR3 length: 12 amino acids. Germline CDR1 and CDR2: MDHEN and SYDVKM.

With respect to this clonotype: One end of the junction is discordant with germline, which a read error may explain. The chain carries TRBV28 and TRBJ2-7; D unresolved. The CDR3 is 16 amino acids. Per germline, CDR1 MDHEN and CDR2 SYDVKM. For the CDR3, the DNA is TGTGCCACCCAAGGGCTTAATCGGAGATTCTCCCACGAGCAGTACTTC. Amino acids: CATQGLNRRFSHEQYF.

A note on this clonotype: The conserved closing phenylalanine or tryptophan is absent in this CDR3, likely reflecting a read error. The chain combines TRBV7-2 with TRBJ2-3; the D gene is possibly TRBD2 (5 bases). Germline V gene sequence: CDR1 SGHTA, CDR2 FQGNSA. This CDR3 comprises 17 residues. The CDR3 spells CASSPTLGSASLDTQYY. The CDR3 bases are TGTGCAAGCAGCCCCACCTTGGGGAGCGCATCCCTTGATACGCAGTATTAT.

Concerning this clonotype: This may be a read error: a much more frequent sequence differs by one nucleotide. CDR3 in amino acids: CASSLSWTSGAYEQYF. CDR3 in DNA: TGTGCCAGCAGTTTATCTTGGACTAGCGGGGCCTACGAGCAGTACTTC. V usage is TRBV27 and J usage is TRBJ2-7; 12 nucleotides line up with TRBD2. V lost 0 bases and J lost 2; bases outside the gene matches: 2. The CDR3 loop spans 16 amino acids. In germline, CDR1 is MNHEY, CDR2 SMNVEV (reference sequence).

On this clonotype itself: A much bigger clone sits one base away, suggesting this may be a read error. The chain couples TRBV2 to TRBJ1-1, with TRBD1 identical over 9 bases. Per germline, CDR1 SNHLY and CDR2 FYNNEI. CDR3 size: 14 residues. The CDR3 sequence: CASRKTGQGGEALF. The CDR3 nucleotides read TGTGCCAGCAGAAAAACGGGACAGGGTGGTGAAGCTTTATTT.